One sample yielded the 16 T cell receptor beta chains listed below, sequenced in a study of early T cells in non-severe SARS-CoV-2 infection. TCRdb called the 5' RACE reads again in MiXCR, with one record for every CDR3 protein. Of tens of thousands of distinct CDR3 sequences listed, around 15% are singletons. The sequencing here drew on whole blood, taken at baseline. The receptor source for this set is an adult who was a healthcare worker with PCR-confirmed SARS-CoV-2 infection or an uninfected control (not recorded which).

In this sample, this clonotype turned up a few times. The DNA for the CDR3 is TGTGCCAGCATCCTCTTTCAAAACACTGAAGCTTTCTTT. Its translation: CASILFQNTEAFF. The chain is built from TRBV2 and TRBJ1-1; D call uncertain. Trimming removed 7 bases from V and 2 bases from J, with 11 bases in between. This CDR3 is built from 13 residues. Germline V gives CDR1 SNHLY, CDR2 FYNNEI.

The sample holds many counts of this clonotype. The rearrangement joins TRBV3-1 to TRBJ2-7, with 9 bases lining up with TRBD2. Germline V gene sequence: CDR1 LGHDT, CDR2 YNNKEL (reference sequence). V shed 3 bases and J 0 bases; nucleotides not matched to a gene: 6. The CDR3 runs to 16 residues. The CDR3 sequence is CASSHGVAGASYEQYF. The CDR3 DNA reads TGTGCCAGCAGCCACGGCGTAGCGGGGGCCTCCTACGAGCAGTACTTC.

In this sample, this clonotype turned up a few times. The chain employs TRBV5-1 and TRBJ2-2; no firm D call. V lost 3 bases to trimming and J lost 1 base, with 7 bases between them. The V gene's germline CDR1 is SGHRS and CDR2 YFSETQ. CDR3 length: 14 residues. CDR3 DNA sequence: TGCGCCAGCAGCTGGTCGGGGAACACCGGGGAGCTGTTTTTT. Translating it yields CASSWSGNTGELFF. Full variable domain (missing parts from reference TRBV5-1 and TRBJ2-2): KAGVTQTPRYLIKTRGQQVTLSCSPISGHRSVSWYQQTPGQGLQFLFEYFSETQRNKGNFPGRFSGRQFSNSRSEMNVSTLELGDSALYLCASSWSGNTGELFFGEGSRLTVL.

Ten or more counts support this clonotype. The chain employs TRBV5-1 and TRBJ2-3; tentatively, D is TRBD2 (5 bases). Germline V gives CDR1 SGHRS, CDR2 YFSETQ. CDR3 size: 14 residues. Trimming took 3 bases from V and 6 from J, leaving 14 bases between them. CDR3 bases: TGCGCCAGCAGCTCAGACTATCCGGGGGATACGCAGTATTTT. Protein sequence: CASSSDYPGDTQYF.

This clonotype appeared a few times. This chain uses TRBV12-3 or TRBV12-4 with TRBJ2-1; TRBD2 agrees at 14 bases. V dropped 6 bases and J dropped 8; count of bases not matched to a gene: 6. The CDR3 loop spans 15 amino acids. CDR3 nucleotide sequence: TGTGCCAGCAGCCGGACTAGCGGGAGGACCTATGAGCAGTTCTTC. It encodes CASSRTSGRTYEQFF.

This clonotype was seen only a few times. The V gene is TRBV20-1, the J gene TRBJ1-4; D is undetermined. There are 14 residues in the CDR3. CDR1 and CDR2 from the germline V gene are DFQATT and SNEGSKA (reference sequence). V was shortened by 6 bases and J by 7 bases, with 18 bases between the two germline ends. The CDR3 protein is CSASLSGDGEKLFF. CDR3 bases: TGCAGTGCCTCCTTGTCGGGTGATGGTGAAAAACTGTTTTTT.

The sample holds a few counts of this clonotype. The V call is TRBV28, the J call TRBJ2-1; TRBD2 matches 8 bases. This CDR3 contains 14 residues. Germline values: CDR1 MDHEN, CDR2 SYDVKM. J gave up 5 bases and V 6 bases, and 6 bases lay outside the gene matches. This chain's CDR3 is CASSRGGNNNEQFF. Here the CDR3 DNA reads TGTGCCAGCAGCCGCGGGGGGAACAACAATGAGCAGTTCTTC.

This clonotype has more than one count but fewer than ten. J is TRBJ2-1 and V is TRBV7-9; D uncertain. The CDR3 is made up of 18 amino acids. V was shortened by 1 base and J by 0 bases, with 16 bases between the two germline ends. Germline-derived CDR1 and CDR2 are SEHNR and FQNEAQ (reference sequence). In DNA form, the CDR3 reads TGTGCCAGCAGCTTAGGACTTTCTGGATTGAACTCCTACAATGAGCAGTTCTTC. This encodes CASSLGLSGLNSYNEQFF.

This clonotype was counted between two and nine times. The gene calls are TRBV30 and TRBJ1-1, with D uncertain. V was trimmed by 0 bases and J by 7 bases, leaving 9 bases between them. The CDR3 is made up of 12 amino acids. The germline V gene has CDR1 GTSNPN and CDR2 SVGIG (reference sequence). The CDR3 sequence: CAWSVLGIEAFF. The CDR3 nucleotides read TGTGCCTGGAGTGTACTTGGGATTGAAGCTTTCTTT.

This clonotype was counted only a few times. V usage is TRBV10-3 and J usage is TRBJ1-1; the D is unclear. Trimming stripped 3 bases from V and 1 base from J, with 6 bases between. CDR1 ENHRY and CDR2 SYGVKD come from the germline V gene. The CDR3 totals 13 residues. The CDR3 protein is CAISDEWNTEAFF. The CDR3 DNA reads TGTGCCATCAGTGATGAGTGGAACACTGAAGCTTTCTTT.

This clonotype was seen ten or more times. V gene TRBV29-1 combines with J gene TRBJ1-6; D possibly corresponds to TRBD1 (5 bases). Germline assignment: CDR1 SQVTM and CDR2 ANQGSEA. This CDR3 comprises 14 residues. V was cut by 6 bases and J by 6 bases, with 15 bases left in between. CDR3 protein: CSVTWGMSNSPLHF. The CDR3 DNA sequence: TGCAGCGTAACTTGGGGCATGAGTAATTCACCCCTCCACTTT.

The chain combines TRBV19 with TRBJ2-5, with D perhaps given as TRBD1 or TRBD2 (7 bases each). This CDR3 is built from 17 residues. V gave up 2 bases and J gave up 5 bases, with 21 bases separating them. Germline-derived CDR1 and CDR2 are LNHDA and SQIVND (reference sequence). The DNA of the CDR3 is TGTGCCAGTAGTATATCAGGGGGGGGACTCCCCCAGGAGACCCAGTACTTC. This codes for CASSISGGGLPQETQYF.

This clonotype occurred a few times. The DNA of the CDR3 is TGTGCCAGCACAGGACCTGGTCGTCCGGGGTTTGGGCAGTTCTTC. Protein product: CASTGPGRPGFGQFF. The genes are TRBV7-8 and TRBJ2-1; D may be TRBD2 (5 bases). V dropped 7 bases and J dropped 12 bases, with 25 bases sitting between them. Per germline, CDR1 SGHVS and CDR2 FQNEAQ. There are 15 residues in the CDR3.

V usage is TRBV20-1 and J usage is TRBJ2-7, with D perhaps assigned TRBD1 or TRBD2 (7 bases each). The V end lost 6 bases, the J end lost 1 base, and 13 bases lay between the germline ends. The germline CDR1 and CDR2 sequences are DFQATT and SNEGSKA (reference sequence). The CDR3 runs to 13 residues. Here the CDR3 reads CSARQGGSYEQYF. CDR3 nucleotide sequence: TGCAGTGCCCGACAGGGAGGGTCCTACGAGCAGTACTTC.

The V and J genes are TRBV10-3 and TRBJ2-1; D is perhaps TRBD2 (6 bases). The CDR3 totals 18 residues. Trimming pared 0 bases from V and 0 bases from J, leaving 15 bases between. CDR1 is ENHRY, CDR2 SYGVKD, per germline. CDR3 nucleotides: TGTGCCATCAGTGAGTCTGCTCTAGCGCAGAGCTCCTACAATGAGCAGTTCTTC. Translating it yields CAISESALAQSSYNEQFF.

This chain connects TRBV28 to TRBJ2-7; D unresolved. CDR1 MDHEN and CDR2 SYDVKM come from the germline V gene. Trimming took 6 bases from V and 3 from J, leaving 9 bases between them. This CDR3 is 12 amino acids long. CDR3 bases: TGTGCCAGCAGCCCCCGGGTCTACGAGCAGTACTTC. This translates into CASSPRVYEQYF.